A single sample gave rise to the 30 T cell receptor beta chains below, sequenced in a study of blood T cell repertoires in COVID-19. Profiled with immunoSEQ multiplex PCR; TCRdb holds only in-frame clones, not every one. There are approximately 250,000 clones in the sample; more than 75% occur only once, and roughly 2% lies in the top ten. What was sequenced was PBMCs or T cells enriched from blood (not recorded which). These receptors all come from a woman aged 60-75 years in a cohort exposed to, infected with or recovered from COVID-19 (not recorded which).

This chain uses TRBV28 with TRBJ1-5; a possible D gene is TRBD1 (6 bases). Trimming took off 6 bases at V and 4 bases at J, with 13 bases between the two ends. Germline CDR1 reads MDHEN; CDR2 reads SYDVKM. This CDR3 comprises 14 residues. CDR3 residues: CASRRTDFNQPQHF. The CDR3 region has the DNA TGTGCCAGCAGAAGGACAGACTTTAATCAGCCCCAGCATTTT. Supplemented by reference TRBV28 and TRBJ1-5, the full variable domain reads DVKVTQSSRYLVKRTGEKVFLECVQDMDHENMFWYRQDPGLGLRLIYFSYDVKMKEKGDIPEGYSVSREKKERFSLILESASTNQTSMYLCASRRTDFNQPQHFGDGTRLSIL.

V is TRBV24-1 and J is TRBJ2-2; D call uncertain. CDR1 is KGHDR, CDR2 SFDVKD, per germline. V shed 5 bases and J shed 0 bases, with 12 bases lying between them. The CDR3 sequence is 16 residues long. The CDR3 loop is CATSGFGLANTGELFF. In DNA form, the CDR3 reads TGTGCCACCAGTGGTTTTGGGCTCGCGAACACCGGGGAGCTGTTTTTT.

This chain connects TRBV5-4 to TRBJ2-3; possible D gene TRBD2, 6 bases. The CDR3 is made up of 15 amino acids. Germline V gene data show CDR1 as SGHNT and CDR2 as YYREEE (reference sequence). Trimming cost V 2 bases and J 0 bases, with 10 bases left between them. CDR3 in amino acids: CASSFGGPSTDTQYF. The CDR3 region has the DNA TGTGCCAGCAGCTTTGGAGGGCCTAGCACAGATACGCAGTATTTT.

The J gene is TRBJ1-5, the V gene TRBV2, with 8 positions matching TRBD1. CDR3 size: 16 residues. The trim removed 6 bases at V and 7 bases at J, leaving 14 bases unmatched. The germline V gene has CDR1 SNHLY and CDR2 FYNNEI. CDR3: CASSRTIGQGGQPQHF. The CDR3 bases are TGTGCCAGCAGCCGAACCATAGGACAGGGAGGACAGCCCCAGCATTTT.

V and J are TRBV9 and TRBJ1-4; TRBD1 matches 10 bases. The CDR3 has 17 amino acids. With V trimmed by 3 bases and J by 0 bases, 5 bases remained unmatched. CDR1 and CDR2 from the germline V gene are SGDLS and YYNGEE. The CDR3, as DNA: TGTGCCAGCAGCGCCGACAGGGGGCCCTCAACTAATGAAAAACTGTTTTTT. This translates into CASSADRGPSTNEKLFF.

Turning to this clone: The junction and the germline gene differ at one end; a read error may be behind it. The CDR3 is CASSGPGDTQYF. CDR3 DNA: TGTGCTAGCAGCGGCCCGGGGGATACGCAGTATTTT. The chain carries TRBV7-7 and TRBJ2-3, with D possibly matching TRBD2 (5 bases). Germline CDR1 reads SSHAT; CDR2 reads FNYEAQ (reference sequence). This CDR3 region has 12 residues.

This clone was observed a single time. V gene TRBV7-9 combines with J gene TRBJ2-6, with 11 bases fitting TRBD2. This CDR3 is 19 amino acids long. CDR1 is SEHNR, CDR2 FQNEAQ, per germline (reference sequence). Unmatched junction bases numbered 6, after V lost 2 bases and J lost 0 bases. DNA for the CDR3: TGTGCCAGCAGCTTATTGACTAGCGGGACCTTCTCTGGGGCCAACGTCCTGACTTTC. Its translation is CASSLLTSGTFSGANVLTF.

CDR3 nucleotide sequence: TGTGCCAGCAGCCGTCCACAGGGGGCTGGAGAGACCCAGTACTTC. Protein sequence: CASSRPQGAGETQYF. The chain recombines TRBV7-9 with TRBJ2-5, with 9 bases lining up with TRBD1. This CDR3 is built from 15 residues. V lost 5 bases to trimming and J lost 4 bases; unmatched junction nucleotides: 8. Germline CDR1 SEHNR, CDR2 FQNEAQ (reference sequence).

This sequence joins TRBV19 and TRBJ2-1; 11 nucleotides line up with TRBD2. The germline V gene encodes CDR1 LNHDA and CDR2 SQIVND (reference sequence). The V and J ends lost 2 bases and 5 bases, in that order; junction bases with no gene match: 5. The CDR3 loop spans 16 amino acids. CDR3 bases: TGTGCCAGTAGTATATTGGGACTAGCGGAAAACAATGAGCAGTTCTTC. It is translated as CASSILGLAENNEQFF.

The CDR3: CASSRQQGADYEQYF. As DNA, the CDR3 is TGTGCCAGCAGTAGACAACAGGGGGCCGACTACGAGCAGTACTTC. J is TRBJ2-7 and V is TRBV27; 9 nucleotides line up with TRBD1. Unmatched junction bases numbered 8, after V lost 5 bases and J lost 3 bases. Germline CDR1 and CDR2: MNHEY and SMNVEV (reference sequence). There are 15 residues in the CDR3.

The rearrangement links TRBV6-2 or TRBV6-3 to TRBJ2-1; TRBD2 aligns across 9 bases. The V and J ends lost 4 bases and 3 bases, in that order; junction bases with no gene match: 7. The germline V gene has CDR1 MNHEY and CDR2 SVGEGT. The length of the CDR3 is 16 residues. CDR3: CASSSRLAVNYNEQFF. The CDR3 region has the DNA TGTGCCAGCAGTTCCCGACTAGCGGTTAACTACAATGAGCAGTTCTTC.

The genes are TRBV4-3 and TRBJ1-5; D perhaps matches TRBD1 (6 bases). CDR1 and CDR2 from the germline V gene are LGHNA and YSLEER. V lost 0 bases, J lost 4 bases, and 13 bases lay in between. The CDR3 consists of 16 residues. DNA of the CDR3: TGCGCCAGCAGCCAAGATCCGGGGACACCGAATCAGCCCCAGCATTTT. Translating it yields CASSQDPGTPNQPQHF.

The chain couples TRBV28 to TRBJ2-3, with 7 bases identical to TRBD2. CDR1 MDHEN and CDR2 SYDVKM come from the germline V gene. CDR3 size: 16 residues. Trimming cost V 3 bases and J 2 bases; bases outside gene matches: 8. The chain's CDR3 is CASSLEGRVATDTQYF. The CDR3 nucleotides are TGTGCCAGCAGTTTGGAAGGGAGGGTGGCCACAGATACGCAGTATTTT.

This chain connects TRBV19 to TRBJ1-3, with a weak D call TRBD1 (5 bases). V lost 4 bases and J lost 0, with 13 bases in between. The CDR3 loop spans 16 amino acids. Germline CDR1 reads LNHDA; CDR2 reads SQIVND (reference sequence). CDR3 sequence reads: CASSRATATSGNTIYF. CDR3 nucleotide sequence: TGTGCCAGTAGTAGGGCGACAGCCACCTCTGGAAACACCATATATTTT.

As concerns this clone: The identical CDR3 is also encoded by other nucleotide sequences in the sample. The chain has TRBV18 and TRBJ2-1; D gene unclear. CDR3 size: 13 residues. Per the germline V gene, CDR1 is KGHSH and CDR2 is LQKENI. V lost 3 bases and J 1 base, leaving 4 bases between the germline ends. The CDR3: CASSPSSYNEQFF. The DNA for the CDR3 is TGTGCCAGCTCACCCAGTTCCTACAATGAGCAGTTCTTC.

Turning to this clone: The junction shows a germline mismatch at one end, possibly a read error. J is TRBJ2-7 and V is TRBV7-7, with 12 bases that match TRBD2. Germline V gene sequence: CDR1 SSHAT, CDR2 FNYEAQ (reference sequence). CDR3 length equals 15 residues. The CDR3 region is CASSLQSTSGSEQYF. CDR3 coding DNA: TGTGCTAGCAGCCTCCAATCGACTAGCGGGAGTGAACAGTACTTC.

The rearrangement links TRBV10-3 to TRBJ2-1, with TRBD2 identical over 9 bases. J gave up 6 bases and V 0 bases, and 9 bases lay outside the gene matches. CDR3 size: 17 residues. CDR1 is ENHRY and CDR2 is SYGVKD in the germline V gene. The CDR3, as DNA: TGTGCCATCAGTGAGTCGGTAGCGGGAGAAGCGGGCAATGAGCAGTTCTTC. It translates to CAISESVAGEAGNEQFF.

The chain is built from TRBV30 and TRBJ2-7, with 10 nucleotides matching TRBD2. After removal of 1 base from V and 5 bases from J, the junction contained 11 bases not matched to a gene. CDR1 is GTSNPN, CDR2 SVGIG, per germline (reference sequence). There are 16 residues in the CDR3. The CDR3 DNA is TGTGCCTGGAGTGGAGGACTACCGGGACTAGCGCACGAGCAGTACTTC. Translating it yields CAWSGGLPGLAHEQYF.

The rearrangement uses TRBV5-5 and TRBJ1-3, with 7 bases fitting TRBD1. Trimming removed 0 bases from V and 0 bases from J; junction bases left unmatched: 3. The CDR3 has 16 residues. Germline V gene sequence: CDR1 SGHKS, CDR2 YYEKEE (reference sequence). The CDR3 nucleotides read TGTGCCAGCAGCTTGGGACAGGGCCGCTCTGGAAACACCATATATTTT. It specifies CASSLGQGRSGNTIYF.

The chain uses TRBV28 and TRBJ2-2, with a tentative D call TRBD2 (5 bases). This CDR3 has 14 amino acids. Germline V CDR1 and CDR2: MDHEN, SYDVKM. V lost 3 bases and J lost 8, with 13 bases in between. CDR3 nucleotides: TGTGCCAGCAGTTTGGTGGGAGTTGGTGGGGAGCTGTTTTTT. Its translation is CASSLVGVGGELFF.

V gene TRBV19 combines with J gene TRBJ2-4; TRBD1 agrees at 8 bases. CDR3 size: 15 residues. Germline V gives CDR1 LNHDA, CDR2 SQIVND (reference sequence). V lost 5 bases, J lost 5 bases, and 8 bases stayed unmatched. The CDR3 DNA sequence: TGTGCCAGTAGTTCGAGAGGACAGGGAGAAAACATTCAGTACTTC. Translation gives CASSSRGQGENIQYF.

The V gene is TRBV4-3, the J gene TRBJ1-1; D remains ambiguous. Germline V gene sequence: CDR1 LGHNA, CDR2 YSLEER. With 1 base removed from V and 11 bases from J, the gap between germline ends came to 14 bases. CDR3 length: 13 amino acids. Here the CDR3 DNA reads TGCGCCAGCAGCCAAGGTATCCGCACAGAGGCTTTCTTT. Protein product: CASSQGIRTEAFF.

The rearrangement uses TRBV11-2 and TRBJ2-2; D gene uncertain. The CDR3 is 16 residues long. Germline CDR1 is SGHAT and CDR2 is FQNNGV. The V end lost 1 base, the J end lost 5 bases, and 14 bases lay between the germline ends. The CDR3 sequence: CASSLGRTYDTGELFF. The CDR3 bases are TGTGCCAGCAGCTTAGGTCGAACCTATGATACCGGGGAGCTGTTTTTT.

V gene TRBV19 combines with J gene TRBJ1-1; D is unclear. V was shortened by 3 bases and J by 0 bases, with 8 bases between the two germline ends. The CDR3 runs to 14 residues. The germline V gene has CDR1 LNHDA and CDR2 SQIVND (reference sequence). This CDR3 reads CASSMPTMNTEAFF. In DNA, the CDR3 is TGTGCCAGTAGTATGCCCACTATGAACACTGAAGCTTTCTTT.

The V call is TRBV5-1, the J call TRBJ1-3; no firm D call. V lost 4 bases and J 0 bases, leaving 14 bases between the germline ends. Germline V gene sequence: CDR1 SGHRS, CDR2 YFSETQ. CDR3 size: 16 residues. For the CDR3, the DNA is TGCGCCAGCAGCACCACACCCGCCAACTCTGGAAACACCATATATTTT. It translates to CASSTTPANSGNTIYF.

This chain joins TRBV10-1 and TRBJ1-1; D uncertain. The V end lost 5 bases, the J end lost 1 base, and 11 bases lay between the germline ends. Germline values: CDR1 WNHNN, CDR2 SYGVQD (reference sequence). The CDR3 consists of 14 residues. CDR3 bases: TGCGCCAGCAGTCCGGGCGGGAGGAACACTGAAGCTTTCTTT. Translation gives CASSPGGRNTEAFF.

This clone has only a few counts. The chain is built from TRBV6-5 and TRBJ1-1; 8 nucleotides agree with TRBD1. Germline lookup yields CDR1 MNHEY and CDR2 SVGAGI. V trimming: 0 bases; J trimming: 0 bases; junction bases outside the gene matches: 3. The CDR3 extends over 16 amino acids. CDR3 sequence reads: CASSYSTGDMNTEAFF. The DNA for the CDR3 is TGTGCCAGCAGTTACTCGACAGGGGATATGAACACTGAAGCTTTCTTT.

The chain recombines TRBV28 with TRBJ2-5; tentatively, D is TRBD1 (7 bases). The CDR3 runs 14 residues. Deletions cut 6 bases from V and 6 bases from J, with 17 bases between. CDR1 is MDHEN and CDR2 is SYDVKM in the germline V gene. The CDR3 nucleotides read TGTGCCAGCAGCCCAACAGGGGCGGGGAAGACCCAGTACTTC. It yields the protein CASSPTGAGKTQYF.

The chain combines TRBV28 with TRBJ2-5, with 11 bases fitting TRBD2. V lost 7 bases, J lost 5 bases, and 15 bases stayed unmatched. The CDR3 extends over 17 amino acids. Per germline, CDR1 MDHEN and CDR2 SYDVKM. CDR3 nucleotides: TGTGCCAGCATTAAAGGGGTACTAGCGGGAGTACGGGAGACCCAGTACTTC. Its protein is CASIKGVLAGVRETQYF. The entire variable domain, with the rest obtained from reference TRBV28 and TRBJ2-5, is as follows: DVKVTQSSRYLVKRTGEKVFLECVQDMDHENMFWYRQDPGLGLRLIYFSYDVKMKEKGDIPEGYSVSREKKERFSLILESASTNQTSMYLCASIKGVLAGVRETQYFGPGTRLLVL.

The J gene is TRBJ1-1, the V gene TRBV11-1; D gene uncertain. Looked up from germline, CDR1 is SGHAT and CDR2 is FQDESV (reference sequence). The CDR3 contains 14 residues. V dropped 1 base and J dropped 1 base, with 7 bases sitting between them. The CDR3 bases are TGTGCCAGCAGCTTAGATCAGAAGAACACTGAAGCTTTCTTT. Protein product: CASSLDQKNTEAFF.